This passage covers 32 T cell receptor beta chains from one sample sequenced in a study of T cell responses to AZD1222 COVID-19 vaccine. Assay: immunoSEQ multiplex PCR; the TCRdb copy retains only in-frame clones and omits some. Of some 140,000 clones in the sample, around 93% were seen once. The sequencing used peripheral blood, collected on day 0 of AZD1222 vaccination. These receptors came from an adult in good health.

The gene calls are TRBV19 and TRBJ2-1, with TRBD2 matching 9 bases. With 5 bases clipped from V and 7 bases from J, the junction kept 6 bases outside the gene matches. In germline, CDR1 is LNHDA, CDR2 SQIVND (reference sequence). The CDR3 length is 14 residues. CDR3 coding DNA: TGTGCCAGTAGTGCAGCGGGAGGCTTGAATGAGCAGTTCTTC. Translating gives CASSAAGGLNEQFF.

The chain carries TRBV12-3 or TRBV12-4 and TRBJ1-3, with D maybe TRBD1 (5 bases). The V end was cut by 7 bases, the J end by 8 bases, with 9 bases between. The CDR3 is 11 residues long. The CDR3 loop reads CASTQGDTIYF. CDR3 bases: TGTGCCAGCACCCAGGGTGACACCATATATTTT.

This clone was detected only a few times. The V call is TRBV5-1, the J call TRBJ1-2; D remains unclear. The CDR3 is 14 residues long. CDR1 is SGHRS and CDR2 is YFSETQ in the germline V gene. Trimming removed 0 bases from V and 6 bases from J, with 12 bases in between. The CDR3 loop is CASSLGLGGNGYTF. The DNA of the CDR3 is TGCGCCAGCAGCTTGGGCCTGGGCGGCAATGGCTACACCTTC. Filled out from reference TRBV5-1 and TRBJ1-2, the complete variable domain reads KAGVTQTPRYLIKTRGQQVTLSCSPISGHRSVSWYQQTPGQGLQFLFEYFSETQRNKGNFPGRFSGRQFSNSRSEMNVSTLELGDSALYLCASSLGLGGNGYTFGSGTRLTVV.

The V gene is TRBV2, the J gene TRBJ2-1, with 12 bases aligning to TRBD2. Per the germline V gene, CDR1 is SNHLY and CDR2 is FYNNEI. The CDR3 extends over 16 amino acids. V dropped 5 bases and J dropped 5; count of bases not matched to a gene: 7. The CDR3 spells CASSQRTSGVNNEQFF. In DNA, the CDR3 is TGTGCCAGCAGTCAGCGGACTAGCGGGGTAAACAATGAGCAGTTCTTC.

The chain joins TRBV24-1 to TRBJ1-3; the D is unclear. Per the germline V gene, CDR1 is KGHDR and CDR2 is SFDVKD. There are 11 residues in the CDR3. Trimming pared 12 bases from V and 0 bases from J, leaving 5 bases between. The CDR3 spells CAFFSGNTIYF. CDR3 nucleotide sequence: TGTGCCTTCTTCTCTGGAAACACCATATATTTT.

This sequence joins TRBV6-5 and TRBJ1-3; tentatively, D is TRBD1 (5 bases). The CDR3 is 15 amino acids. In germline, CDR1 is MNHEY, CDR2 SVGAGI. Trimming removed 7 bases from V and 4 bases from J, with 17 bases in between. CDR3 loop: CASTPSGRQGNTIYF. CDR3 sequence (DNA): TGTGCCAGCACCCCCTCGGGACGGCAAGGAAACACCATATATTTT.

This chain connects TRBV4-1 to TRBJ2-2; possible D gene TRBD2, 5 bases. This CDR3 comprises 14 residues. Trimming left V 9 bases short and J 1 base short, with 12 bases between. Germline-derived CDR1 and CDR2 are MGHRA and YSYEKL. The CDR3 spells CASSLAENTGELFF. In DNA, the CDR3 is TGCGCCAGTAGTCTAGCTGAGAACACCGGGGAGCTGTTTTTT.

J is TRBJ1-4 and V is TRBV28; no definite D call. This CDR3 comprises 12 residues. V dropped 4 bases and J dropped 8 bases, with 8 bases sitting between them. Germline V lookup: CDR1 MDHEN, CDR2 SYDVKM. CDR3 in amino acids: CASSSPREKLFF. The DNA for the CDR3 is TGTGCCAGCAGTTCCCCTCGGGAAAAACTGTTTTTT.

This clone has more than one count but fewer than ten. This rearrangement joins TRBV5-1 to TRBJ2-1; TRBD2 matches 7 bases. Trimming cost V 4 bases and J 4 bases; bases outside gene matches: 17. CDR1 is SGHRS and CDR2 is YFSETQ in the germline V gene. CDR3 length equals 18 residues. Here the CDR3 reads CASSPLVRPAGIYNEQFF. CDR3 DNA sequence: TGCGCCAGCAGCCCCCTCGTTAGGCCAGCGGGAATTTACAATGAGCAGTTCTTC.

The chain has TRBV30 and TRBJ1-2; no reliable D call. Germline V gene sequence: CDR1 GTSNPN, CDR2 SVGIG (reference sequence). V shed 2 bases and J shed 2 bases, with 6 bases lying between them. The CDR3 has 12 residues. The CDR3: CAWSSSNYGYTF. CDR3 in DNA: TGTGCCTGGAGTTCCTCGAACTATGGCTACACCTTC.

Written as DNA, the CDR3 is TGCGCCAGCAGCTCTGGGGGGAGGACAGGGATTCTGGATACGCAGTATTTT. The encoded protein is CASSSGGRTGILDTQYF. This rearrangement joins TRBV5-1 to TRBJ2-3; 8 bases map to TRBD1. Per germline, CDR1 SGHRS and CDR2 YFSETQ. This CDR3 region has 17 residues. With V trimmed by 3 bases and J by 6 bases, 15 bases remained unmatched.

The chain is built from TRBV18 and TRBJ1-5; D is undetermined. V lost 3 bases, J lost 0 bases, and 12 bases lay in between. Germline V gives CDR1 KGHSH, CDR2 LQKENI. This CDR3 spans 16 amino acids. CDR3 nucleotides: TGTGCCAGCTCACCCCCCTCCCATGATAGCAATCAGCCCCAGCATTTT. Translating gives CASSPPSHDSNQPQHF.

The chain is built from TRBV5-4 and TRBJ1-1; no firm D call. Looked up from germline, CDR1 is SGHNT and CDR2 is YYREEE (reference sequence). V lost 1 base and J lost 6, with 10 bases in between. This CDR3 has 13 residues. The CDR3: CASSLREGAEAFF. The DNA of the CDR3 is TGTGCCAGCAGCTTGCGTGAGGGTGCTGAAGCTTTCTTT.

The chain is built from TRBV30 and TRBJ1-5; D gene unclear. This CDR3 region has 14 residues. Germline V gene sequence: CDR1 GTSNPN, CDR2 SVGIG (reference sequence). Trimming stripped 0 bases from V and 0 bases from J, with 6 bases between. The CDR3 spells CAWSVTDSNQPQHF. Here the CDR3 DNA reads TGTGCCTGGAGTGTAACGGATAGCAATCAGCCCCAGCATTTT.

The chain has TRBV27 and TRBJ2-2; possibly TRBD1 for D (7 bases). The CDR3 sequence is 15 residues long. CDR1 and CDR2 from the germline V gene are MNHEY and SMNVEV (reference sequence). V lost 8 bases and J 6 bases, leaving 19 bases between the germline ends. CDR3 region: CASRDTDREAGELFF. In nucleotides, the CDR3 is TGTGCCAGCCGAGACACAGACAGGGAGGCCGGGGAGCTGTTTTTT.

This clone has only a few counts. V and J are TRBV6-2 or TRBV6-3 and TRBJ2-7; D perhaps matches TRBD1 (6 bases). Between the trimmed V and J ends, which lost 2 bases and 2 bases, there was a span of 10 bases. Germline CDR1 and CDR2: MNHEY and SVGEGT. This CDR3 spans 14 amino acids. CDR3 residues: CASSYGTGPYEQYF. CDR3 DNA sequence: TGTGCCAGCAGTTACGGCACAGGGCCCTACGAGCAGTACTTC.

This rearrangement joins TRBV19 to TRBJ2-5; the D gene is possibly TRBD2 (6 bases). Trimming removed 5 bases at V and 5 bases at J, with 27 bases between. CDR3 length: 18 residues. Germline CDR1 and CDR2: LNHDA and SQIVND (reference sequence). The CDR3 nucleotides are TGTGCCAGTAGTTCCCCCATCTCCGGGACTCGGGCGGAGGAGACCCAGTACTTC. Translated, it gives CASSSPISGTRAEETQYF.

The V call is TRBV5-1, the J call TRBJ1-2; D remains unclear. Trimming took 0 bases from V and 7 from J, leaving 19 bases between them. The germline V gene has CDR1 SGHRS and CDR2 YFSETQ. This CDR3 region has 16 residues. CDR3 sequence reads: CASSLVGRIVPIGYTF. CDR3 DNA: TGCGCCAGCAGCTTGGTTGGCAGGATAGTTCCGATTGGCTACACCTTC.

V gene TRBV10-3 combines with J gene TRBJ1-5; no clear D. The CDR3 totals 12 residues. The germline V gene has CDR1 ENHRY and CDR2 SYGVKD. V gave up 2 bases and J gave up 5 bases, with 4 bases separating them. CDR3 region: CAISEVDQPQHF. The DNA for the CDR3 is TGTGCCATCAGTGAGGTGGATCAGCCCCAGCATTTT.

The V and J genes are TRBV11-2 and TRBJ2-3; D is uncertain. The CDR3 covers 15 residues. Trimming shortened V by 0 bases and J by 2 bases, and 9 bases separated the two germline ends. CDR1 SGHAT and CDR2 FQNNGV come from the germline V gene. The CDR3 loop is CASSLDRGATDTQYF. The CDR3 DNA sequence: TGTGCCAGCAGCTTAGATCGTGGTGCCACAGATACGCAGTATTTT.

V and J are TRBV4-1 and TRBJ1-1; possibly TRBD1 for D (6 bases). V was cut by 2 bases and J by 2 bases, with 9 bases left in between. The CDR3 contains 14 residues. Germline loops: CDR1 MGHRA, CDR2 YSYEKL. This CDR3 reads CASSQRTANTEAFF. Written as DNA, the CDR3 is TGCGCCAGCAGCCAAAGGACAGCCAACACTGAAGCTTTCTTT.

The chain links TRBV6-1 to TRBJ2-2; D perhaps matches TRBD1 (6 bases). With 2 bases removed from V and 5 bases from J, the gap between germline ends came to 12 bases. The germline V gene encodes CDR1 MNHNS and CDR2 SASEGT. This CDR3 is built from 15 residues. The chain's CDR3 is CASSEMDSSTGELFF. The DNA for the CDR3 is TGTGCCAGCAGTGAAATGGACAGCTCAACCGGGGAGCTGTTTTTT.

The genes are TRBV7-3 and TRBJ2-1, with TRBD2 matching 9 bases. CDR3 length equals 16 residues. Losses at the gene ends were 5 bases for V and 6 bases for J; bases not matched to a gene: 11. CDR1 is SGHTA, CDR2 FQGTGA, per germline. CDR3 bases: TGTGCCAGCAGCCCCCAAGCGGGAGGAGCGGGCAATGAGCAGTTCTTC. Its translation: CASSPQAGGAGNEQFF.

The chain links TRBV28 to TRBJ1-5, with unresolved D. The CDR3 has 13 residues. V gave up 6 bases and J gave up 9 bases, with 15 bases separating them. CDR1 MDHEN and CDR2 SYDVKM come from the germline V gene. The CDR3 reads CASSPATLMPQHF. The CDR3, as DNA: TGTGCCAGCAGCCCAGCTACGTTGATGCCCCAGCATTTT.

The chain links TRBV15 to TRBJ1-3; D is uncertain. V was shortened by 8 bases and J by 1 base, with 9 bases between the two germline ends. CDR1 is LNHNV and CDR2 is YYDKDF in the germline V gene (reference sequence). The CDR3 is 13 residues long. CDR3 protein: CATLKMSGNTIYF. The CDR3 DNA reads TGTGCCACCCTTAAAATGTCTGGAAACACCATATATTTT. The whole variable domain, filled in from reference TRBV15 and TRBJ1-3, reads DAMVIQNPRYQVTQFGKPVTLSCSQTLNHNVMYWYQQKSSQAPKLLFHYYDKDFNNEADTPDNFQSRRPNTSFCFLDIRSPGLGDTAMYLCATLKMSGNTIYFGEGSWLTVV.

The rearrangement uses TRBV5-1 and TRBJ2-7; 7 bases agree with TRBD1. The CDR3 covers 15 residues. J lost 2 bases, V lost 9 bases, and 14 bases had no gene match. Per the germline V gene, CDR1 is SGHRS and CDR2 is YFSETQ. CDR3 nucleotide sequence: TGCGCCACCAGGACAGGCTCCAATCCGGCCTACGAGCAGTACTTC. It codes for CATRTGSNPAYEQYF.

The V and J genes are TRBV19 and TRBJ1-5; D is perhaps TRBD1 (6 bases). V shed 4 bases and J shed 7 bases, with 14 bases lying between them. Germline V gives CDR1 LNHDA, CDR2 SQIVND (reference sequence). The CDR3 is made up of 14 amino acids. CDR3 sequence: CASSRGGGTQPQHF. CDR3 bases: TGTGCCAGTAGTAGGGGGGGCGGGACCCAGCCCCAGCATTTT.

This clone came up a few times. The J gene is TRBJ1-2, the V gene TRBV11-3; a possible D gene is TRBD1 (5 bases). Trimming shortened V by 5 bases and J by 6 bases, and 19 bases separated the two germline ends. The germline V gene encodes CDR1 SGHNT and CDR2 YENEEA. The CDR3 has 15 residues. The CDR3: CASSQSNFGGDGYTF. As DNA, the CDR3 is TGTGCCAGCAGCCAGAGTAACTTCGGGGGGGATGGCTACACCTTC.

This chain joins TRBV4-1 and TRBJ2-7, with D tentatively TRBD2 (5 bases). Germline lookup yields CDR1 MGHRA and CDR2 YSYEKL. The CDR3 sequence is 13 residues long. Trimming took 4 bases from V and 3 from J, leaving 10 bases between them. CDR3 nucleotides: TGCGCCAGCAGCCCCAGTCGGGACTACGAGCAGTACTTC. This encodes CASSPSRDYEQYF.

The chain carries TRBV7-9 and TRBJ2-7; TRBD1 matches at 7 bases. With 4 bases clipped from V and 7 bases from J, the junction kept 7 bases outside the gene matches. The V gene's germline CDR1 is SEHNR and CDR2 FQNEAQ (reference sequence). This CDR3 region has 13 residues. The CDR3 loop reads CASSWTGMKEQYF. The CDR3, as DNA: TGTGCCAGCAGCTGGACAGGTATGAAGGAGCAGTACTTC.

The chain joins TRBV5-1 to TRBJ1-1; D might be TRBD1 (5 bases). The CDR3 spans 14 residues. Germline loops: CDR1 SGHRS, CDR2 YFSETQ. Trimming left V 0 bases short and J 5 bases short, with 11 bases between. The DNA for the CDR3 is TGCGCCAGCAGCTTGGTGGGAGGGGAGACTGAAGCTTTCTTT. Translation: CASSLVGGETEAFF.

The chain recombines TRBV28 with TRBJ2-2, with 11 bases lining up with TRBD2. CDR1 and CDR2 from the germline V gene are MDHEN and SYDVKM. The CDR3 runs to 17 residues. The junction had 3 bases not matched to a gene; V was cut back by 3 bases and J by 0 bases. CDR3 residues: CASSLLAGGPNTGELFF. CDR3 nucleotide sequence: TGTGCCAGCAGTTTGCTAGCGGGGGGACCGAACACCGGGGAGCTGTTTTTT.